Listed below are T cell receptor beta chains from one sample, sequenced in a study of T cell responses to AZD1222 COVID-19 vaccine. The repertoire was sequenced with immunoSEQ multiplex PCR; TCRdb's copy has only in-frame clones and lacks some. The sample carries 75,000 to 95,000 clones, just under 90% recorded once. Source: peripheral blood, taken on day 0 of MenACWY control vaccination. The receptors here all came from an adult in good health. The CDR3 runs from the conserved cysteine through the conserved F or W. D genes are given only for firm matches. Clone size appears in some rows only: once, few, many, or a class for an expanded clone.

V: TRBV28
J: TRBJ1-2
D: NA
size: NA
CDR3: CASSLRQVYGYTF
DNA: TGTGCCAGCAGTTTAAGACAGGTATATGGCTACACCTTC

V: TRBV20-1
J: TRBJ1-1
D: NA
size: NA
CDR3: CSASQIGTEAFF
DNA: TGCAGTGCTAGTCAGATCGGCACTGAAGCTTTCTTT

V: TRBV4-1
J: TRBJ1-1
D: NA
size: NA
CDR3: CASSQDDQGGPEAFF
DNA: TGCGCCAGCAGCCAAGATGATCAAGGGGGACCTGAAGCTTTCTTT

V: TRBV30
J: TRBJ2-2
D: NA
size: NA
CDR3: CAWSVVAGELFF
DNA: TGTGCCTGGAGTGTTGTGGCCGGGGAGCTGTTTTTT

V: TRBV7-2
J: TRBJ1-1
D: NA
size: NA
CDR3: CASSKDRLAEAFF
DNA: TGTGCCAGCAGCAAAGACAGGCTCGCTGAAGCTTTCTTT

V: TRBV2
J: TRBJ2-3
D: NA
size: NA
CDR3: CASSGGVPTDTQYF
DNA: TGTGCCAGCAGTGGGGGTGTCCCCACAGATACGCAGTATTTT

V: TRBV27
J: TRBJ1-1
D: TRBD1
size: NA
CDR3: CASSWGQGMNTEAFF
DNA: TGTGCCAGCAGTTGGGGACAGGGTATGAACACTGAAGCTTTCTTT

V: TRBV10-2
J: TRBJ2-1
D: TRBD2
size: NA
CDR3: CASSASSGVGNEQFF
DNA: TGCGCCAGCAGTGCGTCTAGCGGGGTGGGCAATGAGCAGTTCTTC

V: TRBV2
J: TRBJ2-1
D: TRBD2
size: once
CDR3: CASRWTSLPYNEQFF
DNA: TGTGCCAGCAGATGGACTAGCTTGCCCTACAATGAGCAGTTCTTC

V: TRBV5-6
J: TRBJ1-2
D: TRBD1
size: NA
CDR3: CASSSRGQGYGYTF
DNA: TGTGCCAGCAGCTCGAGAGGACAGGGCTATGGCTACACCTTC

V: TRBV11-2
J: TRBJ1-6
D: TRBD1
size: NA
CDR3: CATTAIQGYNSPLHF
DNA: TGTGCCACGACCGCGATACAGGGGTATAATTCACCCCTCCACTTT

V: TRBV7-2
J: TRBJ2-7
D: TRBD2
size: NA
CDR3: CASSPSGARAEQYF
DNA: TGTGCCAGCAGCCCTAGCGGGGCTAGGGCAGAGCAGTACTTC

V: TRBV9
J: TRBJ1-2
D: NA
size: NA
CDR3: CASSAYSMGGYGYTF
DNA: TGTGCCAGCAGCGCCTACTCGATGGGGGGATATGGCTACACCTTC

V: TRBV13
J: TRBJ1-6
D: TRBD1
size: once
CDR3: CASSQTGSSYNSPLHF
DNA: TGTGCCAGCAGCCAGACAGGGAGCTCCTATAATTCACCCCTCCACTTT

V: TRBV29-1
J: TRBJ2-3
D: TRBD2
size: NA
CDR3: CSAGAPQRGATDTQYF
DNA: TGCAGCGCGGGGGCGCCCCAGCGGGGGGCCACAGATACGCAGTATTTT

V: TRBV5-4
J: TRBJ2-3
D: NA
size: NA
CDR3: CASSLVGGGDTQYF
DNA: TGTGCCAGCAGCTTGGTAGGGGGGGGAGATACGCAGTATTTT

V: TRBV4-3
J: TRBJ1-1
D: TRBD1
size: NA
CDR3: CASSQDPGGGVNTEAFF
DNA: TGCGCCAGCAGCCAGGATCCAGGGGGTGGGGTGAACACTGAAGCTTTCTTT

V: TRBV18
J: TRBJ1-3
D: NA
size: NA
CDR3: CASSPGKREVSGNTIYF
DNA: TGTGCCAGCTCACCGGGAAAGAGAGAAGTCTCTGGAAACACCATATATTTT

V: TRBV20-1
J: TRBJ1-2
D: NA
size: NA
CDR3: CSASREYGYTF
DNA: TGCAGTGCTAGTCGGGAGTATGGCTACACCTTC

V: TRBV7-8
J: TRBJ1-2
D: NA
size: NA
CDR3: CASSLEVPEISGYTF
DNA: TGTGCCAGCAGCTTAGAAGTGCCCGAGATCTCTGGCTACACCTTC

V: TRBV9
J: TRBJ2-2
D: TRBD1
size: NA
CDR3: CASSAGGTGGSDGELFF
DNA: TGTGCCAGCAGCGCAGGAGGGACAGGGGGCTCGGACGGGGAGCTGTTTTTT

V: TRBV11-2
J: TRBJ1-2
D: TRBD1
size: few
CDR3: CASSLVSQGANYGYTF
DNA: TGTGCCAGCAGCTTAGTATCACAGGGGGCTAACTATGGCTACACCTTC

V: TRBV15
J: TRBJ2-1
D: TRBD2
size: once
CDR3: CATIEGGGAYNEQFF
DNA: TGTGCCACCATCGAAGGCGGGGGGGCATACAATGAGCAGTTCTTC

V: TRBV6-1
J: TRBJ1-6
D: NA
size: NA
CDR3: CASSEIQQRSSYNSPLHF
DNA: TGTGCCAGCAGTGAAATCCAGCAGAGGAGCTCCTATAATTCACCCCTCCACTTT

V: TRBV11-3
J: TRBJ2-7
D: TRBD2
size: NA
CDR3: CASSLTQPGGYEQYF
DNA: TGTGCCAGCAGCTTAACGCAACCGGGGGGCTACGAGCAGTACTTC

V: TRBV6-1
J: TRBJ1-1
D: NA
size: NA
CDR3: CASSETTGTEAFF
DNA: TGTGCCAGCAGTGAAACGACGGGGACTGAAGCTTTCTTT

V: TRBV30
J: TRBJ2-3
D: NA
size: few
CDR3: CALGRGGLDTQYF
DNA: TGTGCCCTGGGGAGGGGGGGCCTGGATACGCAGTATTTT

V: TRBV30
J: TRBJ1-1
D: NA
size: once
CDR3: CALGRLNTEAFF
DNA: TGTGCCCTGGGACGGTTGAACACTGAAGCTTTCTTT

V: TRBV6-5
J: TRBJ1-3
D: NA
size: NA
CDR3: CASSYSSPSGNTIYF
DNA: TGTGCCAGCAGTTACTCGTCGCCCTCTGGAAACACCATATATTTT

V: TRBV19
J: TRBJ1-4
D: NA
size: NA
CDR3: CASSSVGRNEKLFF
DNA: TGTGCCAGTTCCTCGGTAGGCCGGAATGAAAAACTGTTTTTT

V: TRBV27
J: TRBJ1-6
D: TRBD1
size: few
CDR3: CASSWDRGNSPLHF
DNA: TGTGCCAGCAGTTGGGACAGGGGCAATTCACCCCTCCACTTT

V: TRBV7-8
J: TRBJ2-1
D: NA
size: NA
CDR3: CASSLRFNEQFF
DNA: TGTGCCAGCAGCTTAAGGTTCAATGAGCAGTTCTTC

V: TRBV4-3
J: TRBJ1-1
D: NA
size: few
CDR3: CASSQVLGVGPSTEAFF
DNA: TGCGCCAGCAGCCAAGTATTGGGTGTGGGACCTAGCACTGAAGCTTTCTTT

V: TRBV25-1
J: TRBJ1-4
D: NA
size: NA
CDR3: CASSERDSWNEKLFF
DNA: TGTGCCAGCAGTGAACGTGACAGTTGGAATGAAAAACTGTTTTTT

V: TRBV5-4
J: TRBJ2-5
D: TRBD2
size: NA
CDR3: CASSLALAGGQETQYF
DNA: TGTGCCAGCAGCTTGGCACTCGCGGGGGGCCAAGAGACCCAGTACTTC

V: TRBV7-6
J: TRBJ2-2
D: NA
size: NA
CDR3: CASSLSFGGAFPGELFF
DNA: TGTGCCAGCAGCCTCTCCTTTGGCGGGGCCTTCCCCGGGGAGCTGTTTTTT

V: TRBV24-1
J: TRBJ1-1
D: NA
size: NA
CDR3: CATSDGENTEAFF
DNA: TGTGCCACCAGTGATGGGGAGAACACTGAAGCTTTCTTT

V: TRBV30
J: TRBJ1-1
D: NA
size: NA
CDR3: CAWRGRGGLAEAFF
DNA: TGTGCCTGGAGGGGGCGCGGGGGGCTCGCTGAAGCTTTCTTT

V: TRBV5-4
J: TRBJ2-1
D: TRBD2
size: NA
CDR3: CASSLMLAGGIGEQFF
DNA: TGTGCCAGCAGCTTGATGCTAGCGGGGGGGATAGGTGAGCAGTTCTTC

V: TRBV18
J: TRBJ1-4
D: NA
size: NA
CDR3: CASSPFQGQKLFF
DNA: TGTGCCAGCTCACCATTCCAGGGCCAAAAACTGTTTTTT

V: TRBV19
J: TRBJ1-5
D: NA
size: NA
CDR3: CASGGGFQQPQHF
DNA: TGTGCCAGTGGGGGGGGTTTTCAGCAGCCCCAGCATTTT

V: TRBV27
J: TRBJ2-3
D: NA
size: NA
CDR3: CASSLGPFPTDTQYF
DNA: TGTGCCAGCAGTTTAGGTCCATTCCCCACAGATACGCAGTATTTT

V: TRBV14
J: TRBJ1-2
D: TRBD1
size: NA
CDR3: CASSQARTGGYGYTF
DNA: TGTGCCAGCAGCCAAGCACGGACAGGGGGCTATGGCTACACCTTC

V: TRBV19
J: TRBJ1-5
D: NA
size: NA
CDR3: CASSTGRGQGPQHF
DNA: TGTGCCAGTAGTACGGGGCGGGGTCAGGGACCCCAGCATTTT

V: TRBV30
J: TRBJ1-6
D: NA
size: NA
CDR3: CAWSVLGVGHSPLHF
DNA: TGTGCCTGGAGTGTACTCGGGGTGGGGCATTCACCCCTCCACTTT

V: TRBV4-1
J: TRBJ2-3
D: NA
size: NA
CDR3: CASSNRLDTDTQYF
DNA: TGCGCCAGCAGCAACCGACTAGACACAGATACGCAGTATTTT

V: TRBV29-1
J: TRBJ1-1
D: NA
size: NA
CDR3: CSGTENTEAFF
DNA: TGCAGCGGCACAGAGAACACTGAAGCTTTCTTT

V: TRBV7-8
J: TRBJ2-7
D: NA
size: NA
CDR3: CASTPDSSYEQYF
DNA: TGTGCCAGCACTCCAGACAGTTCCTACGAGCAGTACTTC

V: TRBV7-2
J: TRBJ2-5
D: TRBD2
size: NA
CDR3: CASSPYRGEETQYF
DNA: TGTGCCAGCAGCCCTTACCGGGGGGAAGAGACCCAGTACTTC

V: TRBV5-5
J: TRBJ1-2
D: NA
size: NA
CDR3: CASSLQVARGYGYTF
DNA: TGTGCCAGCAGCTTGCAGGTGGCGCGGGGATATGGCTACACCTTC

V: TRBV30
J: TRBJ1-3
D: NA
size: NA
CDR3: CAWSVASNLLYF
DNA: TGTGCCTGGAGTGTAGCGTCTAATCTCCTATATTTT

V: TRBV21-1
J: TRBJ1-3
D: NA
size: NA
CDR3: CASSKVAEGGNTIYF
DNA: TGTGCCAGCAGCAAAGTGGCGGAGGGGGGAAACACCATATATTTT

V: TRBV29-1
J: TRBJ1-1
D: NA
size: NA
CDR3: CSVEGGTEAFF
DNA: TGCAGCGTTGAAGGGGGCACTGAAGCTTTCTTT

V: TRBV5-4
J: TRBJ1-2
D: NA
size: NA
CDR3: CASSLAPVPNYGYTF
DNA: TGTGCCAGCAGCTTGGCGCCAGTACCCAACTATGGCTACACCTTC

V: TRBV30
J: TRBJ2-1
D: TRBD1
size: NA
CDR3: CATDRGLEQFF
DNA: TGTGCCACGGACAGGGGGCTGGAGCAGTTCTTC

V: TRBV6-5
J: TRBJ1-1
D: NA
size: NA
CDR3: CASSPRDSQNTEAFF
DNA: TGTGCCAGCAGTCCTAGAGACAGTCAGAACACTGAAGCTTTCTTT

V: TRBV7-9
J: TRBJ2-3
D: NA
size: once
CDR3: CASSLSGITDTQYF
DNA: TGTGCCAGCAGCTTATCAGGGATCACAGATACGCAGTATTTT

V: TRBV19
J: TRBJ1-2
D: NA
size: NA
CDR3: CASTIGGGRTANYGYTF
DNA: TGTGCCAGTACAATAGGCGGCGGGAGGACAGCTAACTATGGCTACACCTTC

V: TRBV5-1
J: TRBJ1-1
D: TRBD1
size: NA
CDR3: CASSLGTGGSNTEAFF
DNA: TGCGCCAGCAGCTTGGGTACAGGGGGCTCGAACACTGAAGCTTTCTTT

V: TRBV19
J: TRBJ2-6
D: NA
size: NA
CDR3: CASSIAVSGANVLTF
DNA: TGTGCCAGTAGTATAGCCGTTTCTGGGGCCAACGTCCTGACTTTC